This T cell receptor (beta chain) derives from a study of blood T cells in healthy people across ages. General observations from the study: The unsorted PBMCs prevented any conclusive comparison of naive versus antigen-experienced cells.

In regard to this clonotype: Antigen unknown.

CDR3 length: 15 residues. Per germline, CDR1 SGHDT and CDR2 YYEEEE. Trimming left V 4 bases short and J 1 base short, with 14 bases between. Alongside a J-beta primer mix, a sample-barcoded 5' primer served in a second PCR lasting roughly 6 to 11 cycles. TCRdb fed the 5' RACE reads into MiXCR, producing one record per CDR3 protein. This sample has about 800,000 distinct CDR3 sequences, with 25% found just once. This same sample was also taken into another study, of T cells of mothers and their children. That paper states: For cDNA synthesis, the complete extracted RNA was used (about 1.6 ug per 15 ul). Slightly higher, non-significant overlap characterized related mother-child pairs relative to unrelated pairs.

Sequenced: blood. The origin of this receptor is a boy aged 5-17 years in good health. The chain links TRBV5-6 to TRBJ1-2; D might be TRBD1 (5 bases). The DNA of the CDR3 is TGTGCCAGCAGCCCTAGGGACCCTTATAACTATGGCTACACCTTC. As protein: CASSPRDPYNYGYTF.